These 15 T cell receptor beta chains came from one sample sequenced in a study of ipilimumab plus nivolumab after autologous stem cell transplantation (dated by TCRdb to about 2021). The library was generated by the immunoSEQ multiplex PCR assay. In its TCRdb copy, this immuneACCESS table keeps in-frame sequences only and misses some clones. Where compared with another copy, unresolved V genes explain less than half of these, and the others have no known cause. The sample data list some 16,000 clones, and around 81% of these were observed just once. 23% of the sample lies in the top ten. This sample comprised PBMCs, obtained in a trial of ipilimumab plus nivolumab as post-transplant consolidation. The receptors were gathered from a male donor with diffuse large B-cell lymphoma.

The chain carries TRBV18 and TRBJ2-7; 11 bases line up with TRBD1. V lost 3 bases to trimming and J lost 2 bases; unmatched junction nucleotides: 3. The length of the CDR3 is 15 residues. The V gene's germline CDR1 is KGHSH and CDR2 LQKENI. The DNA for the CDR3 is TGTGCCAGCTCACCGGGACAGGGGGGCCCCTACGAGCAGTACTTC. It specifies CASSPGQGGPYEQYF.

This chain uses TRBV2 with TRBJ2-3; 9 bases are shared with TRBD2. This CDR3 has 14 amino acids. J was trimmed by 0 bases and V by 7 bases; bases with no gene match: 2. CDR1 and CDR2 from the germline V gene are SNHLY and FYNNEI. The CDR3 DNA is TGTGCCAGCATGCGGGGGGGAAGCACAGATACGCAGTATTTT. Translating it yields CASMRGGSTDTQYF.

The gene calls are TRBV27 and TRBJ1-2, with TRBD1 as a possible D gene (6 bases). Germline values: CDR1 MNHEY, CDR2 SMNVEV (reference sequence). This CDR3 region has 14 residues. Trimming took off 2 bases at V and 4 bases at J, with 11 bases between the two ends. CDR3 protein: CASSLQGTSYGYTF. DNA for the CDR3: TGTGCCAGCAGTTTACAGGGGACCAGCTATGGCTACACCTTC.

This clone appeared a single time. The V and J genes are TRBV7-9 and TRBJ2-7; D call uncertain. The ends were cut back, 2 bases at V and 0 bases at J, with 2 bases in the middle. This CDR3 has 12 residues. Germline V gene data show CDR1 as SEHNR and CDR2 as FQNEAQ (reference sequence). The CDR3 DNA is TGTGCCAGCAGCTTAAGCTCCTACGAGCAGTACTTC. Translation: CASSLSSYEQYF.

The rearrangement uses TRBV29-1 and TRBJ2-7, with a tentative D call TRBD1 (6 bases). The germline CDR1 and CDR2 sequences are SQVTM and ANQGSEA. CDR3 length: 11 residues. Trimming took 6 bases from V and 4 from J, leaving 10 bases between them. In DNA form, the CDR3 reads TGCAGCGTCAACAGGGATTACGAGCAGTACTTC. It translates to CSVNRDYEQYF.

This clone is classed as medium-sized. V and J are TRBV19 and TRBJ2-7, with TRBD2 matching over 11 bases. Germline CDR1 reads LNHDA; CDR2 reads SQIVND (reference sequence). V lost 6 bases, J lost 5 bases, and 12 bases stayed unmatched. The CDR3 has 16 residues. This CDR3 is CASSAPGLADVNEQYF. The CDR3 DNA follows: TGTGCCAGTAGCGCCCCGGGACTAGCGGACGTAAACGAGCAGTACTTC. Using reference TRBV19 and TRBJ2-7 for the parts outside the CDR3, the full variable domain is DGGITQSPKYLFRKEGQNVTLSCEQNLNHDAMYWYRQDPGQGLRLIYYSQIVNDFQKGDIAEGYSVSREKKESFPLTVTSAQKNPTAFYLCASSAPGLADVNEQYFGPGTRLTVT.

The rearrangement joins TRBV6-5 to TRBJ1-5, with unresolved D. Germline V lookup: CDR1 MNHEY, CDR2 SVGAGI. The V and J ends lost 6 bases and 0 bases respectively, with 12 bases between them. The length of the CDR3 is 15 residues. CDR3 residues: CASRSPTISNQPQHF. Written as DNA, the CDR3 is TGTGCCAGCAGATCCCCCACAATTAGCAATCAGCCCCAGCATTTT.

The CDR3 nucleotides read TGTGCCAGCAGCCAACCCAGAGGCAAAAACATTCAGTACTTC. This translates into CASSQPRGKNIQYF. The V gene is TRBV11-2, the J gene TRBJ2-4; D unclear. Trimming pared 5 bases from V and 3 bases from J, leaving 11 bases between. CDR3 length: 14 residues. Germline assignment: CDR1 SGHAT and CDR2 FQNNGV.

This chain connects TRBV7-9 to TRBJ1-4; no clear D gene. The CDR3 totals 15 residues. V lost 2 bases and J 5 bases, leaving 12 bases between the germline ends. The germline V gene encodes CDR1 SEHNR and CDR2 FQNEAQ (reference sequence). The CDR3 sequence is CASSLKGGLNEKLFF. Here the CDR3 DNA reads TGTGCCAGCAGCTTAAAGGGTGGCCTAAATGAAAAACTGTTTTTT.

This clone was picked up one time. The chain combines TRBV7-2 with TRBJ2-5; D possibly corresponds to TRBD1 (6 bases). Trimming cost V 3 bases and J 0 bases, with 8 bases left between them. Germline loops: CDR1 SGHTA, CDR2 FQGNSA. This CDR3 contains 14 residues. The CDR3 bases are TGTGCCAGCAGCTTTTACAGGGACCAAGAGACCCAGTACTTC. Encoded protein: CASSFYRDQETQYF.

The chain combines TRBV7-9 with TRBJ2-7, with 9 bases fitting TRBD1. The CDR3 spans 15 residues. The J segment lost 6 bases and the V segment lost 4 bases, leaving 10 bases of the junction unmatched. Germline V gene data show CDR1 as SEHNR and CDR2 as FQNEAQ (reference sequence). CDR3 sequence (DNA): TGTGCCAGCAGCTCCCACAGGGGGCAATCCATCGAGCAGTACTTC. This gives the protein CASSSHRGQSIEQYF.

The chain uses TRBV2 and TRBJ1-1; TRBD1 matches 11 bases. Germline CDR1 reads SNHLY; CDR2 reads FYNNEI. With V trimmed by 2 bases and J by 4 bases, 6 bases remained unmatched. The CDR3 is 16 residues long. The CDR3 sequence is CASSESRDRGVTEAFF. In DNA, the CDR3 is TGTGCCAGCAGTGAAAGTCGGGACAGGGGGGTCACTGAAGCTTTCTTT.

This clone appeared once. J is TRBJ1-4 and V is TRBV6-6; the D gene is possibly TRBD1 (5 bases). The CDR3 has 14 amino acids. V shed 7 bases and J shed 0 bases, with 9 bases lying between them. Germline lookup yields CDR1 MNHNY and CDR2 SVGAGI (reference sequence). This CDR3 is CASTRAATNEKLFF. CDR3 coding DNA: TGTGCCAGCACCAGGGCTGCAACTAATGAAAAACTGTTTTTT.

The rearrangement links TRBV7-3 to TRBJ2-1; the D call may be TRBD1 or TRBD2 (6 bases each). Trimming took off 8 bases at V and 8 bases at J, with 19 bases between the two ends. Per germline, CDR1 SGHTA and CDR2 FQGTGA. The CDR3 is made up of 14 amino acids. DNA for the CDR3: TGTGCCAGCGGGACGGGGGCCGGGGGCGATGAGCAGTTCTTC. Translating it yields CASGTGAGGDEQFF.

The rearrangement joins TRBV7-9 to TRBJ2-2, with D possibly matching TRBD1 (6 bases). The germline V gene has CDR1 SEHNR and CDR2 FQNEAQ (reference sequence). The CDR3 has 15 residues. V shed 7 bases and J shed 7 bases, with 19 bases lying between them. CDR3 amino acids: CASTRQVKVGGELFF. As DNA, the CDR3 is TGTGCCAGCACCAGACAGGTTAAAGTTGGCGGGGAGCTGTTTTTT.